These T cell receptor beta chains were read from a single sample in a study of vaccination effects on CD4 cells after COVID-19. Repertoires were generated with immunoSEQ multiplex PCR, while TCRdb's copy carries only in-frame clones and drops some. The table includes about 24,000 clones, over 60% detected once. For these receptors, no antigen is known. Sequencing used CD4+ T cells from PBMCs cultured with HCoV-NL63 spike peptides, obtained before COVID-19 vaccination. These TCRs come from a human donor who received a COVID-19 vaccine. Each CDR3 is given with its conserved first and last residue. D genes are given only for firm matches. Only part of the rows carry a size: once, few, many, or a class if the clone is expanded.

J | V | D | size | length | CDR3 | DNA
TRBJ2-5 | TRBV3-1/TRBV3-2 | . | few | 13 | CASSQGLKETQYF | TGTGCCAGCAGCCAGGGCTTAAAAGAGACCCAGTACTTC
TRBJ1-3 | TRBV30 | TRBD1 | . | 12 | CAWGTVGNTIYF | TGTGCCTGGGGGACAGTTGGAAACACCATATATTTT
TRBJ2-3 | TRBV5-1 | . | . | 13 | CASRSRPQDTQYF | TGCGCCAGCAGATCCCGGCCCCAAGATACGCAGTATTTT
TRBJ2-5 | TRBV5-4 | . | . | 13 | CASSLMGGETQYF | TGTGCCAGCAGCTTGATGGGGGGTGAGACCCAGTACTTC
TRBJ2-1 | TRBV11-2 | . | . | 14 | CASSSEGRADEQFF | TGTGCCAGCAGCTCCGAGGGCAGAGCGGATGAGCAGTTCTTC
TRBJ2-2 | TRBV5-1 | . | . | 15 | CASSLGQGNTGELFF | TGCGCCAGCAGCTTGGGCCAGGGGAACACCGGGGAGCTGTTTTTT
TRBJ2-7 | TRBV4-1 | . | . | 15 | CASRRGAGASYEQYF | TGCGCCAGCAGGCGGGGCGCCGGGGCCTCCTACGAGCAGTACTTC
TRBJ2-1 | TRBV19 | TRBD2 | few | 16 | CASSFLAGGAYNEQFF | TGTGCCAGTAGTTTCCTAGCGGGAGGAGCCTACAATGAGCAGTTCTTC
TRBJ2-2 | TRBV7-2 | TRBD2 | . | 16 | CASTLTGTSSAGELFF | TGTGCCAGCACCCTAACCGGGACTAGCTCCGCCGGGGAGCTGTTTTTT
TRBJ2-7 | TRBV2 | . | . | 14 | CATREDSSAYEQYF | TGTGCCACAAGGGAGGACAGCTCTGCCTACGAGCAGTACTTC
TRBJ2-1 | TRBV4-1 | TRBD2 | . | 17 | CASSGLAGDLSYNEQFF | TGCGCCAGCAGCGGCCTAGCGGGGGACCTCTCCTACAATGAGCAGTTCTTC
TRBJ1-1 | TRBV5-4 | . | . | 15 | CASSRQVRGDTEAFF | TGTGCCAGCAGCCGCCAGGTTCGAGGAGACACTGAAGCTTTCTTT
TRBJ1-4 | TRBV6-5 | . | . | 16 | CASSYSLDPPREKLFF | TGTGCCAGCAGTTACAGTCTCGACCCGCCGAGGGAAAAACTGTTTTTT
TRBJ1-4 | TRBV5-4 | . | . | 15 | CASSQGAGSNEKLFF | TGTGCCAGCAGCCAAGGGGCAGGCTCTAATGAAAAACTGTTTTTT
TRBJ1-2 | TRBV11-2 | . | . | 17 | CASSSSRISGTNYGYTF | TGTGCCAGCAGCTCCTCGCGAATATCAGGAACTAACTATGGCTACACCTTC
TRBJ2-7 | TRBV27 | TRBD2 | . | 13 | CASQKAGGYEQYF | TGTGCCAGCCAAAAGGCGGGAGGGTACGAGCAGTACTTC
TRBJ2-7 | TRBV19 | . | . | 14 | CASSTQRVPYEQYF | TGTGCCAGTAGTACCCAGCGGGTTCCCTACGAGCAGTACTTC
TRBJ2-4 | TRBV11-2 | . | once | 11 | CASSLEYIQYF | TGTGCCAGCAGCTTAGAATACATTCAGTACTTC
TRBJ2-5 | TRBV3-1/TRBV3-2 | TRBD2 | . | 13 | CASSASGEETQYF | TGTGCCAGCTCGGCTAGCGGCGAAGAGACCCAGTACTTC
TRBJ2-7 | TRBV11-2 | . | . | 11 | CASSSAFEQYF | TGTGCCAGCAGCTCCGCTTTCGAGCAGTACTTC
TRBJ2-7 | TRBV5-3 | TRBD1 | . | 23 | CARSLSSGTGPIPLSLAPYEQYF | TGTGCCAGAAGCTTATCTTCCGGGACAGGGCCCATCCCACTCTCCCTAGCTCCCTACGAGCAGTACTTC
TRBJ2-7 | TRBV19 | TRBD1 | . | 14 | CASRDRRGPSEQYF | TGTGCCAGCAGGGACAGAAGGGGGCCGTCCGAGCAGTACTTC
TRBJ2-3 | TRBV5-1 | . | . | 15 | CASSSTFTSTDTQYF | TGCGCCAGCAGCTCCACATTTACTAGCACAGATACGCAGTATTTT
TRBJ2-5 | TRBV11-2 | . | . | 15 | CASSLDHRKQETQYF | TGTGCCAGCAGCTTAGATCACAGAAAACAAGAGACCCAGTACTTC
TRBJ1-1 | TRBV30 | . | . | 11 | CAWSPRVTAFF | TGTGCCTGGAGTCCTAGGGTCACAGCTTTCTTT
TRBJ2-1 | TRBV3-1/TRBV3-2 | TRBD2 | . | 15 | CASSQDLAGVYEQFF | TGTGCCAGCAGCCAAGACCTAGCGGGAGTGTATGAGCAGTTCTTC
TRBJ2-5 | TRBV5-6 | TRBD2 | . | 17 | CASSKGLAGGLVETQYF | TGTGCCAGCAGCAAGGGACTAGCGGGGGGGCTGGTGGAGACCCAGTACTTC
TRBJ2-5 | TRBV5-4 | . | . | 12 | CASSLAQETQYF | TGTGCCAGCAGCTTGGCCCAAGAGACCCAGTACTTC
TRBJ2-3 | TRBV19 | . | . | 14 | CASSPNRGTDTQYF | TGTGCCAGTAGCCCTAACCGGGGCACAGATACGCAGTATTTT
TRBJ2-2 | TRBV11-3 | . | . | 15 | CASTNQGGGTGELFF | TGTGCCAGCACGAATCAGGGAGGAGGCACCGGGGAGCTGTTTTTT
TRBJ2-4 | TRBV19 | . | once | 14 | CATIPGQPGGIQYF | TGTGCCACAATCCCGGGGCAACCCGGGGGCATTCAGTACTTC
TRBJ1-6 | TRBV2 | . | . | 14 | CASSDLGNNSPLHF | TGTGCCAGCAGTGATCTGGGAAATAATTCACCCCTCCACTTT
TRBJ2-4 | TRBV18 | . | . | 16 | CASSPQEGSTGNIQYF | TGTGCCAGCTCACCTCAGGAGGGATCGACGGGAAACATTCAGTACTTC
TRBJ2-7 | TRBV5-6 | TRBD1 | . | 17 | CASSLWATSQGAYEQYF | TGTGCCAGCAGCTTGTGGGCTACCTCCCAGGGGGCCTACGAGCAGTACTTC
TRBJ2-2 | TRBV5-1 | TRBD1 | . | 16 | CASAPPTGAGVRELFF | TGCGCCAGCGCCCCGCCGACAGGGGCCGGGGTCCGGGAGCTGTTTTTT
TRBJ2-7 | TRBV6-6 | TRBD1 | few | 15 | CASSFLRTGIYEQYF | TGTGCCAGCAGTTTCCTACGGACAGGGATCTACGAGCAGTACTTC
TRBJ2-1 | TRBV14 | . | once | 13 | CASSGGLNNEQFF | TGTGCCAGCAGCGGGGGACTTAACAATGAGCAGTTCTTC
TRBJ2-3 | TRBV19 | TRBD2 | . | 14 | CASSIRGGTDTQYF | TGTGCCAGTAGTATTAGGGGAGGGACAGATACGCAGTATTTT
TRBJ1-1 | TRBV7-2 | TRBD1 | . | 15 | CASSIRTGMNTEAFF | TGTGCCAGCAGCATAAGGACAGGCATGAACACTGAAGCTTTCTTT
TRBJ2-2 | TRBV19 | . | . | 15 | CASRPTGGGTGELFF | TGTGCCAGTAGGCCCACAGGGGGGGGCACCGGGGAGCTGTTTTTT
TRBJ2-1 | TRBV6-5 | TRBD2 | . | 13 | CASQFGGGNEQFF | TGTGCCAGCCAGTTCGGGGGGGGGAATGAGCAGTTCTTC
TRBJ1-6 | TRBV5-1 | TRBD1 | . | 14 | CASRSTGVNSPLHF | TGCGCCAGCAGGTCGACAGGGGTTAATTCACCCCTCCACTTT
TRBJ2-7 | TRBV5-4 | . | . | 13 | CASSLTGSYEQYF | TGTGCCAGCAGCCTGACAGGATCCTACGAGCAGTACTTC
TRBJ1-3 | TRBV10-3 | . | . | 14 | CAVLSVSSGNTIYF | TGTGCCGTGCTGTCGGTAAGCTCTGGAAACACCATATATTTT
TRBJ2-7 | TRBV5-1 | TRBD2 | . | 19 | CASSFHRLAGGPPPYEQYF | TGCGCCAGCAGCTTCCACCGACTAGCGGGGGGGCCTCCCCCCTACGAGCAGTACTTC
TRBJ1-1 | TRBV7-6 | TRBD1 | . | 15 | CASSHPGGMDTEAFF | TGTGCCAGCAGTCATCCAGGGGGAATGGATACTGAAGCTTTCTTT
TRBJ1-1 | TRBV11-2 | TRBD1 | . | 14 | CASERDRGTTEAFF | TGTGCCAGCGAACGCGACAGGGGGACAACTGAAGCTTTCTTT
TRBJ1-1 | TRBV5-1 | . | . | 14 | CASSLAWGPTEAFF | TGCGCCAGCAGCTTGGCGTGGGGACCCACTGAAGCTTTCTTT
TRBJ1-4 | TRBV23-1 | . | . | 17 | CASSQLRGTSTNEKLFF | TGCGCCAGCAGTCAATTAAGAGGGACCTCAACTAATGAAAAACTGTTTTTT
TRBJ2-2 | TRBV4-2 | TRBD2 | . | 18 | CASSQEGLAGVNHGELFF | TGTGCCAGCAGCCAAGAAGGGCTAGCGGGGGTTAATCACGGGGAGCTGTTTTTT
TRBJ1-4 | TRBV7-9 | . | once | 15 | CASSLAGAGGEKLFF | TGTGCCAGCAGCTTAGCCGGGGCGGGAGGTGAAAAACTGTTTTTT
TRBJ1-2 | TRBV3-1/TRBV3-2 | . | . | 16 | CASSQVTRGREYGYTF | TGTGCCAGCAGCCAAGTAACCAGGGGAAGAGAGTATGGCTACACCTTC
TRBJ2-2 | TRBV9 | . | few | 15 | CASRTGTANTGELFF | TGTGCCAGCAGGACCGGGACGGCCAACACCGGGGAGCTGTTTTTT
TRBJ2-2 | TRBV10-1 | TRBD2 | . | 15 | CASSGGTSGSRELFF | TGCGCCAGCAGTGGAGGGACTAGCGGGAGTCGGGAGCTGTTTTTT
TRBJ2-5 | TRBV12-3/TRBV12-4 | TRBD2 | . | 12 | CASSWTSATQYF | TGTGCCAGCAGTTGGACTAGCGCGACCCAGTACTTC
TRBJ2-5 | TRBV7-9 | TRBD2 | . | 16 | CASHQYRTSGEETQYF | TGTGCCAGCCACCAATATAGGACTAGCGGGGAGGAGACCCAGTACTTC
TRBJ1-1 | TRBV12-3/TRBV12-4 | . | . | 12 | CASSLVGSEAFF | TGTGCCAGCAGTTTAGTGGGCAGTGAAGCTTTCTTT
TRBJ1-5 | TRBV2 | TRBD1 | once | 17 | CASSPGQGWAINQPQHF | TGTGCCAGCAGCCCGGGACAGGGATGGGCCATAAATCAGCCCCAGCATTTT